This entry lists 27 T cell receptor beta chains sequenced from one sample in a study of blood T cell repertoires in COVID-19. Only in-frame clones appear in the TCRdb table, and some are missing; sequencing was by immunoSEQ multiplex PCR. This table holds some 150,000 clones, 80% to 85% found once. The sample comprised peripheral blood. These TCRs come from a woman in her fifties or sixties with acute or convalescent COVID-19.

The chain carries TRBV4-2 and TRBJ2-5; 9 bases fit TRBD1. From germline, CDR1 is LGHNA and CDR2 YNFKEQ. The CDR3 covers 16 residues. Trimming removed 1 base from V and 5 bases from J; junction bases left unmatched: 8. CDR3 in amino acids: CASSQGRQGGDETQYF. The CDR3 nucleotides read TGTGCCAGCAGCCAAGGGAGACAGGGGGGAGACGAGACCCAGTACTTC.

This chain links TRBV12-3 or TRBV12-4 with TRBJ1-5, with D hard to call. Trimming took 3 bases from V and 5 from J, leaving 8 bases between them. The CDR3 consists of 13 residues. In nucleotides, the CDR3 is TGTGCCAGCAGTTTCCCCCCGGATCAGCCCCAGCATTTT. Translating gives CASSFPPDQPQHF.

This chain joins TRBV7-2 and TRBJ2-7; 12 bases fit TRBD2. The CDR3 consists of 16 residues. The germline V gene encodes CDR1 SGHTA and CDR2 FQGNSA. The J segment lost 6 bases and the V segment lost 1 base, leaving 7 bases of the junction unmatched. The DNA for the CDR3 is TGTGCCAGCAGCTTAGTAGGAGGACTAGCGGGAAGCGAGCAGTACTTC. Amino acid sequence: CASSLVGGLAGSEQYF.

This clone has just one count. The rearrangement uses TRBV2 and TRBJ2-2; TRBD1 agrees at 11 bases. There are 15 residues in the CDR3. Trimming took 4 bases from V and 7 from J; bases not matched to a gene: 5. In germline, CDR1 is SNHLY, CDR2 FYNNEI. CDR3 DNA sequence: TGTGCCAGCAGTGTTGGGACAGGGGGGAACGGGGAGCTGTTTTTT. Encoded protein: CASSVGTGGNGELFF.

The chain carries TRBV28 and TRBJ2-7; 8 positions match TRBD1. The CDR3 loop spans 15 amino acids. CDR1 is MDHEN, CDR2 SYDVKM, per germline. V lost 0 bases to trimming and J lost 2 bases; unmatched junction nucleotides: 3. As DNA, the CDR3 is TGTGCCAGCAGTTTATGGGGGACAGGACCCTACGAGCAGTACTTC. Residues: CASSLWGTGPYEQYF.

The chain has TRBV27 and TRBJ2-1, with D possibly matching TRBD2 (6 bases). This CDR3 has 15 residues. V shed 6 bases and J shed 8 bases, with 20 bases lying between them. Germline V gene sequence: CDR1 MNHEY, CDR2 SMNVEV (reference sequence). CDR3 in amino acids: CASRTIAETTHEQFF. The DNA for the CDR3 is TGTGCCAGCAGGACAATAGCGGAGACCACCCATGAGCAGTTCTTC.

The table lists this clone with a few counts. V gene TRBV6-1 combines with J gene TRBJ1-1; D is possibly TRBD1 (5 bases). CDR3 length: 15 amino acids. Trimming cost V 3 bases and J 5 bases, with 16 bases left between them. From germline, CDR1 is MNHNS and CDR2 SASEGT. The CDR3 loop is CASSEMWGVETEAFF. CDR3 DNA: TGTGCCAGCAGTGAGATGTGGGGCGTTGAGACTGAAGCTTTCTTT.

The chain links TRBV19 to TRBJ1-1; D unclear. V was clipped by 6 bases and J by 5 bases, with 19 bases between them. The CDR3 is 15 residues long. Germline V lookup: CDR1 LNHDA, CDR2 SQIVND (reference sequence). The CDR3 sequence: CASRTLGDLGTEAFF. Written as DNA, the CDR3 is TGTGCCAGTAGAACCCTCGGGGATTTAGGGACTGAAGCTTTCTTT.

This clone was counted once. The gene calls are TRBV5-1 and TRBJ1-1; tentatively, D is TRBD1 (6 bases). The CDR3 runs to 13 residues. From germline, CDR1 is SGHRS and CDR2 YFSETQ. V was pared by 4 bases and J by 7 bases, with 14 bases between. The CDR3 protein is CASSPREGVEAFF. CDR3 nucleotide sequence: TGCGCCAGCAGCCCGAGGGAGGGGGTTGAAGCTTTCTTT.

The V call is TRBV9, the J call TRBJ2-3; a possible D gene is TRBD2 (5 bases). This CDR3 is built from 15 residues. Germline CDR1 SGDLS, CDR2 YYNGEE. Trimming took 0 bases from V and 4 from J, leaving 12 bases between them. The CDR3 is CASSVGGGWPDTQYF. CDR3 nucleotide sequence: TGTGCCAGCAGCGTAGGAGGCGGGTGGCCAGATACGCAGTATTTT.

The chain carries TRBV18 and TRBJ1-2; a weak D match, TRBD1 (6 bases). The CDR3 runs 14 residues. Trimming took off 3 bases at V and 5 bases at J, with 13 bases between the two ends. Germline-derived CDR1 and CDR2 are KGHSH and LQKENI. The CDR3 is CASSPNLQGYGYTF. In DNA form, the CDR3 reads TGTGCCAGCTCACCCAATTTACAGGGATATGGCTACACCTTC.

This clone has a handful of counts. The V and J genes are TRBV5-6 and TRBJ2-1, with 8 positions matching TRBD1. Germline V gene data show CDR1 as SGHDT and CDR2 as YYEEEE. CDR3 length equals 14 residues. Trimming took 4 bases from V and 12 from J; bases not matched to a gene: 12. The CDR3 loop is CASSARTGRTVQFF. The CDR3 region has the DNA TGTGCCAGCAGCGCGAGGACAGGGAGGACGGTGCAGTTCTTC.

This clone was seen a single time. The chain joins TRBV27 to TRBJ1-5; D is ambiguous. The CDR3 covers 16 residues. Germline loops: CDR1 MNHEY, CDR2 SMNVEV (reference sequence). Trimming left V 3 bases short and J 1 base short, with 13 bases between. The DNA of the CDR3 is TGTGCCAGCAGTTTTGCCGGGGAGTTCAGCAATCAGCCCCAGCATTTT. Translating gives CASSFAGEFSNQPQHF.

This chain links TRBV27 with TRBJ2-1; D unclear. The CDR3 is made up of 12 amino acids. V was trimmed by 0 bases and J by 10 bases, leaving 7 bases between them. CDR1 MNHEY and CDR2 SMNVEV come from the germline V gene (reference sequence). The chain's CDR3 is CASSLSAKEQFF. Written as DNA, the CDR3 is TGTGCCAGCAGTTTATCCGCGAAGGAGCAGTTCTTC.

The chain's CDR3 is CASSPFSSGNTIYF. CDR3 DNA sequence: TGTGCCAGCAGCCCCTTCAGCTCTGGAAACACCATATATTTT. This chain links TRBV7-9 with TRBJ1-3; D gene ambiguous. Trimming removed 5 bases at V and 0 bases at J, with 8 bases between. Germline V gives CDR1 SEHNR, CDR2 FQNEAQ (reference sequence). The CDR3 has 14 residues.

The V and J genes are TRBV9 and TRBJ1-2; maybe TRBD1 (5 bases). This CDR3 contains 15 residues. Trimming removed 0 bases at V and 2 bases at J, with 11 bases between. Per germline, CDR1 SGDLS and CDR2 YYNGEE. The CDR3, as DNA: TGTGCCAGCAGCGTAGCACCGGGGGAAAACTATGGCTACACCTTC. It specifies CASSVAPGENYGYTF.

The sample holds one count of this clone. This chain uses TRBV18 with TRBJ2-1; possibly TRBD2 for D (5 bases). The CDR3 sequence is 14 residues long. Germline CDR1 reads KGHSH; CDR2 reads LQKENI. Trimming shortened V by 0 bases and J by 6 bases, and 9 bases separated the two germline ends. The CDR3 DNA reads TGTGCCAGCTCACCACCTGTAGGGAGCAATGAGCAGTTCTTC. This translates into CASSPPVGSNEQFF.

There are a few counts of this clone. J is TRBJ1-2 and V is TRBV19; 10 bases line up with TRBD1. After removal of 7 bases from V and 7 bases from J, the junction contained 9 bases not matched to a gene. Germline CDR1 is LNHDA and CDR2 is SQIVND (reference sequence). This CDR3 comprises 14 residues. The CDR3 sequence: CASIAGQGSGGYTF. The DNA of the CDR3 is TGTGCCAGTATTGCGGGACAGGGGAGCGGTGGCTACACCTTC.

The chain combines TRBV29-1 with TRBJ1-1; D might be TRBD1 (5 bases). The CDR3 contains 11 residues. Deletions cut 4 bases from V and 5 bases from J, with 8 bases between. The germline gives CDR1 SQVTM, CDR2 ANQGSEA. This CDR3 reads CSVGGGTEAFF. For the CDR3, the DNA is TGCAGCGTTGGCGGGGGAACTGAAGCTTTCTTT.

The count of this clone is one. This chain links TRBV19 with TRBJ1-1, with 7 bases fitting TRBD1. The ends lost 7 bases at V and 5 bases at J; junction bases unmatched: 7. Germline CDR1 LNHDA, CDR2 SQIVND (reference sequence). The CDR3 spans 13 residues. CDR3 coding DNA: TGTGCCAGTATCCGGCAGGGGGGAACTGAAGCTTTCTTT. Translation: CASIRQGGTEAFF.

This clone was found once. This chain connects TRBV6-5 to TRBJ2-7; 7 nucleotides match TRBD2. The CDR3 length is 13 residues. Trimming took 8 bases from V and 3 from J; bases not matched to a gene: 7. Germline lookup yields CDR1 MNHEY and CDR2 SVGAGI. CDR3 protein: CASRLAALYEQYF. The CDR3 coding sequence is TGTGCCAGCCGCCTAGCGGCTCTCTACGAGCAGTACTTC.

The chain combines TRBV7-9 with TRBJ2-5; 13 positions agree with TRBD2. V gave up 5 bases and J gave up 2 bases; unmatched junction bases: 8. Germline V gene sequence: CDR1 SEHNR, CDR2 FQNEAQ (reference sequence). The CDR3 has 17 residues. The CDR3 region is CASSDKGLAGRQETQYF. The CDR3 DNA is TGTGCCAGCAGCGATAAGGGACTAGCGGGAAGGCAAGAGACCCAGTACTTC.

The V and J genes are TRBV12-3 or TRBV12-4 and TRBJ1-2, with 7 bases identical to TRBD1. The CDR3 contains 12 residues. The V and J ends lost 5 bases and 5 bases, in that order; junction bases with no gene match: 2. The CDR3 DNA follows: TGTGCCAGCAGTCGACAGGGATATGGCTACACCTTC. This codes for CASSRQGYGYTF.

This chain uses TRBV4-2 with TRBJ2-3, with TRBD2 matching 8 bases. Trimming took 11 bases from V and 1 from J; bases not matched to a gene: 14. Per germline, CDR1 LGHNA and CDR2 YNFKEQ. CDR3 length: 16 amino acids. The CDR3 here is CAAGAAGGSGTDTQYF. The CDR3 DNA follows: TGTGCCGCAGGTGCGGCGGGAGGATCGGGCACAGATACGCAGTATTTT.

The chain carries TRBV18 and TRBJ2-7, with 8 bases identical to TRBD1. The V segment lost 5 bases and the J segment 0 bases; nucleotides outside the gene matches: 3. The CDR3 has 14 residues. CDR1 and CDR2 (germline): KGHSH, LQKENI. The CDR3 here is CASSTGTGSYEQYF. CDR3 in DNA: TGTGCCAGCTCAACCGGGACAGGCTCCTACGAGCAGTACTTC.

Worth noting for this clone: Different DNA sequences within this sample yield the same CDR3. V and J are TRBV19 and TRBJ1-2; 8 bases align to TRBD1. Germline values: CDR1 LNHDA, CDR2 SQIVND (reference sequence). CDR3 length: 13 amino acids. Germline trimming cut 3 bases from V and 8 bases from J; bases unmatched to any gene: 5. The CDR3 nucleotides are TGTGCCAGTAGTATTGACAGGGGATACGGCTACACCTTC. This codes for CASSIDRGYGYTF.

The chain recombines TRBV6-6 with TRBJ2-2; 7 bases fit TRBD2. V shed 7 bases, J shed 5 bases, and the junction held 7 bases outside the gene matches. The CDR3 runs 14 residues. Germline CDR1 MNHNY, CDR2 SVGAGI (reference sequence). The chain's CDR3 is CASIPAGVTGELFF. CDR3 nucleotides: TGTGCCAGCATCCCTGCGGGAGTTACCGGGGAGCTGTTTTTT.